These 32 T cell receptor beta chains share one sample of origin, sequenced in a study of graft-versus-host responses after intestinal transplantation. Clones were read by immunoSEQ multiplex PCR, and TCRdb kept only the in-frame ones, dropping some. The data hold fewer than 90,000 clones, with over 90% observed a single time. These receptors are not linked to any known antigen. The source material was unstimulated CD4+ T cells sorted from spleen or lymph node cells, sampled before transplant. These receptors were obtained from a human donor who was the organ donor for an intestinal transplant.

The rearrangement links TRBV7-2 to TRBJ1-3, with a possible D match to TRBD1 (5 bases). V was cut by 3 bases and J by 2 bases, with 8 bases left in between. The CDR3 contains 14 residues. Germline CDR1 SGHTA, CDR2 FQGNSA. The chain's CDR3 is CASSFIRAGNTIYF. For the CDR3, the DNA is TGTGCCAGCAGCTTCATCAGGGCTGGAAACACCATATATTTT.

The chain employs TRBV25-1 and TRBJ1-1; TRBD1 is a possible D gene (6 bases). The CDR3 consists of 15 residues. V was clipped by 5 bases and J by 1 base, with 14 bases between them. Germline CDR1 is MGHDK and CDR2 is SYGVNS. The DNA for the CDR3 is TGTGCCAGCAGTAGGATGGGGGCCTCGAACACTGAAGCTTTCTTT. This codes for CASSRMGASNTEAFF.

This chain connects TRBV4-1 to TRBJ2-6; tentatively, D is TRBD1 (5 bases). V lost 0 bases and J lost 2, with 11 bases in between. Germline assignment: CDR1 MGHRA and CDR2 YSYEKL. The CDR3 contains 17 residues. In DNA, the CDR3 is TGCGCCAGCAGCCAAGATCCTCAGGGAACTGGGGCCAACGTCCTGACTTTC. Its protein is CASSQDPQGTGANVLTF.

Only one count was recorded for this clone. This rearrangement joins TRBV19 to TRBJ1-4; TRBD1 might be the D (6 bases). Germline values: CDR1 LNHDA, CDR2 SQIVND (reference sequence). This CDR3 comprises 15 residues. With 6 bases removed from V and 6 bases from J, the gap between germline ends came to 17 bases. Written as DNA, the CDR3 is TGTGCCAGTAGACAGGGATGGGGGCCGTATGAAAAACTGTTTTTT. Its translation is CASRQGWGPYEKLFF.

For the CDR3, the DNA is TGTGCCAGCAGCTTCCCGGGACAGAGAGAAGAGACCCAGTACTTC. It encodes CASSFPGQREETQYF. The chain couples TRBV7-3 to TRBJ2-5; 7 nucleotides align to TRBD1. Trimming cost V 3 bases and J 3 bases; bases outside gene matches: 7. The CDR3 spans 15 residues. Looked up from germline, CDR1 is SGHTA and CDR2 is FQGTGA.

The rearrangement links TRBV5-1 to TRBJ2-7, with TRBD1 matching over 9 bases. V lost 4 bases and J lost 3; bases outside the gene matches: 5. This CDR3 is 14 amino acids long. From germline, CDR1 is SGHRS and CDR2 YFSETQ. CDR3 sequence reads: CASSPRTGDYEQYF. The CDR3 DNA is TGCGCCAGCAGCCCCCGGACAGGGGACTACGAGCAGTACTTC.

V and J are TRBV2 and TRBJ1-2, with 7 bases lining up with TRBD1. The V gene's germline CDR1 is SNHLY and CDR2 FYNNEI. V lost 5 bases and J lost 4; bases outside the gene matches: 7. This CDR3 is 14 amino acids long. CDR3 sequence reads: CASSMDRTTYGYTF. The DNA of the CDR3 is TGTGCCAGCAGTATGGACAGGACTACCTATGGCTACACCTTC. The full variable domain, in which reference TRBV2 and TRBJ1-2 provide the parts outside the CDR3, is EPEVTQTPSHQVTQMGQEVILRCVPISNHLYFYWYRQILGQKVEFLVSFYNNEISEKSEIFDDQFSVERPDGSNFTLKIRSTKLEDSAMYFCASSMDRTTYGYTFGSGTRLTVV.

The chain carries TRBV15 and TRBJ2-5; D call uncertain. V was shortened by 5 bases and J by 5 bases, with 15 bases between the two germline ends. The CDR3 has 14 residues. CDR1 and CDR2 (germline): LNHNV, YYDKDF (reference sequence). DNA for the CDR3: TGTGCCACCAGCGTCCTGACTCCCGGCGAGACCCAGTACTTC. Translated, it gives CATSVLTPGETQYF.

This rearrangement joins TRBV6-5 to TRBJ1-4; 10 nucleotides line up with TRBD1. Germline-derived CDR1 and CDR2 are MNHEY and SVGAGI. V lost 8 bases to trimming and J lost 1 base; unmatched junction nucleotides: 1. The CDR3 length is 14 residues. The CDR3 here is CASRDRGTNEKLFF. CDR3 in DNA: TGTGCCAGCCGGGACAGGGGAACTAATGAAAAACTGTTTTTT.

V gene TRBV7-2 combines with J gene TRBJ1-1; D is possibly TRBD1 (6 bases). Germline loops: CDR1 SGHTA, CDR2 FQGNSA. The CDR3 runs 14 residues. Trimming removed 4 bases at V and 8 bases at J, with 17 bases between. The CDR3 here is CASSYQDSGAEAFF. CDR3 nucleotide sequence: TGTGCCAGCAGCTACCAAGATTCGGGGGCGGAAGCTTTCTTT.

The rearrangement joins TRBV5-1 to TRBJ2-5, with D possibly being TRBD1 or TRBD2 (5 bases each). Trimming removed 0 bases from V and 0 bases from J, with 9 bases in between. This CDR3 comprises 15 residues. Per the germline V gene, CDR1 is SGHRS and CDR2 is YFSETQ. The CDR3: CASSLGQGHQETQYF. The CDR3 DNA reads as TGCGCCAGCAGCTTGGGGCAGGGACACCAAGAGACCCAGTACTTC.

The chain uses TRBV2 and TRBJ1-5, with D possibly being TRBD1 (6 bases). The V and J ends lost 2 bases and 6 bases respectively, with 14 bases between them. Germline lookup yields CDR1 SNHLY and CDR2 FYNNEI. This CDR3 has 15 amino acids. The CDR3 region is CASSESPGVGQPQHF. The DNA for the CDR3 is TGTGCCAGCAGTGAATCCCCAGGGGTGGGTCAGCCCCAGCATTTT.

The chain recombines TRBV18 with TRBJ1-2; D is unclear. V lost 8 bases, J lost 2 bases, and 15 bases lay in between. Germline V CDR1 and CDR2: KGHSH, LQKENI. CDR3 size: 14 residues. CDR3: CASLSPTVNYGYTF. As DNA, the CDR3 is TGTGCCAGCCTCAGTCCGACGGTCAACTATGGCTACACCTTC.

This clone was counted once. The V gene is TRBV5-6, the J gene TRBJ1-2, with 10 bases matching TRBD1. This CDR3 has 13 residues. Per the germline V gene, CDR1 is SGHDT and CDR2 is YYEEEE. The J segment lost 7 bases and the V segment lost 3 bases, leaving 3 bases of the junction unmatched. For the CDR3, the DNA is TGTGCCAGCAGCTACGACAGGGGGCCTGGCTACACCTTC. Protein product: CASSYDRGPGYTF.

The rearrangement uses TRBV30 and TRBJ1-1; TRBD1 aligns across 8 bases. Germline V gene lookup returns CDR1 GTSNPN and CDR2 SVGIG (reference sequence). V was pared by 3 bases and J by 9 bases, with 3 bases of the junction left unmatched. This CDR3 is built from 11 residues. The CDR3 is CAWRRQGKAFF. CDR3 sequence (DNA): TGTGCCTGGAGGAGACAGGGGAAAGCTTTCTTT.

CDR3 sequence reads: CASGLGTGGPSTDTQYF. The CDR3 DNA sequence: TGTGCTAGTGGTTTGGGGACAGGGGGTCCTAGCACAGATACGCAGTATTTT. The chain couples TRBV12-5 to TRBJ2-3; 10 bases agree with TRBD1. V was clipped by 1 base and J by 0 bases; unmatched bases: 4. Germline assignment: CDR1 LGHNT and CDR2 FRNRAP. The CDR3 is made up of 17 amino acids.

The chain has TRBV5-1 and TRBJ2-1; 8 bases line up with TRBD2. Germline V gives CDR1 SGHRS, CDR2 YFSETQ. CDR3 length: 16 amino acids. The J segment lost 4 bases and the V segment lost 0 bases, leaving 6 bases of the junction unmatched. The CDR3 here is CASSLVNLAGYNEQFF. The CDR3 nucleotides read TGCGCCAGCAGCTTGGTTAATCTAGCGGGTTACAATGAGCAGTTCTTC. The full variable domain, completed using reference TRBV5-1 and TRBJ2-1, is KAGVTQTPRYLIKTRGQQVTLSCSPISGHRSVSWYQQTPGQGLQFLFEYFSETQRNKGNFPGRFSGRQFSNSRSEMNVSTLELGDSALYLCASSLVNLAGYNEQFFGPGTRLTVL.

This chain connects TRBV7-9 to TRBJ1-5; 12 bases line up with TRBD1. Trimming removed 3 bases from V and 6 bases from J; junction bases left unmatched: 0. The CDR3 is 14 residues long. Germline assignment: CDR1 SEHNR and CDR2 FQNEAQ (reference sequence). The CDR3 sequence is CASSLGQGAQPQHF. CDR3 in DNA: TGTGCCAGCAGCTTGGGACAGGGGGCTCAGCCCCAGCATTTT.

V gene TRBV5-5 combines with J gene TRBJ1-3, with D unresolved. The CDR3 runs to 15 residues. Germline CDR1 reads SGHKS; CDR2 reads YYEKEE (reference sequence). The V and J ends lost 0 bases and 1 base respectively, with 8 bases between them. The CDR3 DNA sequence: TGTGCCAGCAGCTTGGTACTGGAGTCTGGAAACACCATATATTTT. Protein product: CASSLVLESGNTIYF.

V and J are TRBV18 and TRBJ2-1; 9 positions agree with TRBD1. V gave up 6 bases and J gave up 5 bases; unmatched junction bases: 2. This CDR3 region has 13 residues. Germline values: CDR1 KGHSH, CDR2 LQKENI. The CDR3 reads CASSRDRDNEQFF. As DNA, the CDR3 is TGTGCCAGCTCGCGGGACAGGGACAATGAGCAGTTCTTC.

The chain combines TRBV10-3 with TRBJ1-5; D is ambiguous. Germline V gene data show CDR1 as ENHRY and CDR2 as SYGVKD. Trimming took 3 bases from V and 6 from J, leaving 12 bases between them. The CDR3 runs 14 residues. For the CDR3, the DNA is TGTGCCATCAGTGAAGTTTCTCTGGGTCAGCCCCAGCATTTT. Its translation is CAISEVSLGQPQHF.

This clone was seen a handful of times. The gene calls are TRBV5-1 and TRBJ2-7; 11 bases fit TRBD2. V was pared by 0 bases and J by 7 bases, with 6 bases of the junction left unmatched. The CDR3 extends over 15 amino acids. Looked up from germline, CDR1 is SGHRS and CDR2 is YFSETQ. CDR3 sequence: CASSLVSGGAKEQYF. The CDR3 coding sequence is TGCGCCAGCAGCTTGGTTAGCGGGGGGGCCAAGGAGCAGTACTTC.

CDR3 nucleotides: TGTGCCAGCAGCCAAGGGGCCTGGGAGCTAAACATTCAGTACTTC. Its translation: CASSQGAWELNIQYF. The genes are TRBV4-2 and TRBJ2-4; possibly TRBD2 for D (5 bases). Germline-derived CDR1 and CDR2 are LGHNA and YNFKEQ. This CDR3 spans 15 amino acids. Trimming removed 1 base at V and 6 bases at J, with 13 bases between.

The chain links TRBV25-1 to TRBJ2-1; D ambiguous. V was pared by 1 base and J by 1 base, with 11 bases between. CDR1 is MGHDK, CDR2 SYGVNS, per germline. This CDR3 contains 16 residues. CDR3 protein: CASSESGVGSYNEQFF. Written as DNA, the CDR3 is TGTGCCAGCAGTGAATCCGGCGTGGGGTCCTACAATGAGCAGTTCTTC.

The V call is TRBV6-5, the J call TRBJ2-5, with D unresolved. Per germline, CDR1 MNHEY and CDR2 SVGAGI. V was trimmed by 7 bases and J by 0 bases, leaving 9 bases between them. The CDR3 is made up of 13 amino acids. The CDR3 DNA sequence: TGTGCCAGCAAACTTGGGAACCAAGAGACCCAGTACTTC. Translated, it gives CASKLGNQETQYF.

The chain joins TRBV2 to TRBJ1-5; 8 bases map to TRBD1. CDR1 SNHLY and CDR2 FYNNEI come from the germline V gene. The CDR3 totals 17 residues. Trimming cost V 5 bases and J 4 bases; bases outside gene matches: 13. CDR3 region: CASSSTGTGRSNQPQHF. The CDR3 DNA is TGTGCCAGCAGTTCAACCGGGACAGGTCGCTCTAATCAGCCCCAGCATTTT.

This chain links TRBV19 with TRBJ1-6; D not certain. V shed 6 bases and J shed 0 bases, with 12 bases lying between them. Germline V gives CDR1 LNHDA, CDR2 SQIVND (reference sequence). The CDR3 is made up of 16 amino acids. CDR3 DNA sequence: TGTGCCAGTAGCTCTTCGGGTAGCTCCTATAATTCACCCCTCCACTTT. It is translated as CASSSSGSSYNSPLHF. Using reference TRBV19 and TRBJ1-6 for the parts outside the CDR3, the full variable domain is DGGITQSPKYLFRKEGQNVTLSCEQNLNHDAMYWYRQDPGQGLRLIYYSQIVNDFQKGDIAEGYSVSREKKESFPLTVTSAQKNPTAFYLCASSSSGSSYNSPLHFGNGTRLTVT.

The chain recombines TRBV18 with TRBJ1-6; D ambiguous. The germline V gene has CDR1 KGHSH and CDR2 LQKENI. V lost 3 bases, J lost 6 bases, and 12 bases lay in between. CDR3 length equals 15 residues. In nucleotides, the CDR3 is TGTGCCAGCTCACCCGGGGTAAGCCTTAATTCACCCCTCCACTTT. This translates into CASSPGVSLNSPLHF.

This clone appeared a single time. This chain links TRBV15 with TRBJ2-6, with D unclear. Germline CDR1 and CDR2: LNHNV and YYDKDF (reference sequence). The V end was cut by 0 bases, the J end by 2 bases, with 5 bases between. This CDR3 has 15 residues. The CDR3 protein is CATSRDIPGANVLTF. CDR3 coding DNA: TGTGCCACCAGCAGAGATATTCCTGGGGCCAACGTCCTGACTTTC.

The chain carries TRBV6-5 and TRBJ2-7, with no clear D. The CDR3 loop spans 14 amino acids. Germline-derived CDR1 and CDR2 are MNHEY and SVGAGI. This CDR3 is CATAPSGVSYEQYF. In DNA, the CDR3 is TGTGCGACCGCTCCCAGTGGGGTCTCCTACGAGCAGTACTTC.

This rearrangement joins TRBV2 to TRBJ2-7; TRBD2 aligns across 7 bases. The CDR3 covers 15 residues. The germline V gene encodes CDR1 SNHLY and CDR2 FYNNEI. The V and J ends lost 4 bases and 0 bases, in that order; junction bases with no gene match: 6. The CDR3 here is CASSAASGDSYEQYF. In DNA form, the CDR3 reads TGTGCCAGCAGTGCAGCTAGCGGTGACTCCTACGAGCAGTACTTC. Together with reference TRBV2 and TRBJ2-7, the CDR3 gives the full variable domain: EPEVTQTPSHQVTQMGQEVILRCVPISNHLYFYWYRQILGQKVEFLVSFYNNEISEKSEIFDDQFSVERPDGSNFTLKIRSTKLEDSAMYFCASSAASGDSYEQYFGPGTRLTVT.

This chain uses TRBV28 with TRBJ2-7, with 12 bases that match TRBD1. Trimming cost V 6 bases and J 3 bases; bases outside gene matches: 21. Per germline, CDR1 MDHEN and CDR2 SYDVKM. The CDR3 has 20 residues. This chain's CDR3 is CASSRFAGTGGGIFFYEQYF. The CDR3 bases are TGTGCCAGCAGCAGATTCGCCGGGACAGGGGGCGGTATATTTTTCTACGAGCAGTACTTC.